This entry describes one TCR beta chain. The antigen is unknown. The source of the sample is a study of a mutant IDH1 vaccine in newly diagnosed glioma. At the level of the study: Vaccines were begun 4-6 weeks after radiotherapy alone, or with temozolomide cycles. Treated patients, roughly 62% male and about 38% female, averaged roughly 40 years of age.

General study results and limits: Vaccine-induced immune responses occurred in 93.3% of patients. Alterations occurring in top peripheral T cell clonotypes seemed unrelated to pseudoprogression.

TCRdb's table, derived via immunoSEQ multiplex PCR, lists solely in-frame clones and lacks some. The sample yields approximately 50,000 clones, around 78% seen once. V dropped 5 bases and J dropped 0 bases, with 10 bases sitting between them. The CDR3 covers 14 residues. Per the germline V gene, CDR1 is MNHEY and CDR2 is SVGAGI. The time point denotes: week 5, during vaccination. Doses of 300 ug of mutant IDH1 20-mer peptide were given with topical imiquimod. This TCR was sampled from a man aged 50-59 years with glioma. The sample consisted of PBMCs, taken from a glioma patient whose treatment included an IDH1 peptide vaccine. V usage is TRBV6-5 and J usage is TRBJ1-1, with D uncertain. The CDR3 DNA sequence: TGTGCCAGCAGTCTTTTCCATTTGAACACTGAAGCTTTCTTT. Translation: CASSLFHLNTEAFF.